The text below deals with one T cell receptor (beta chain). The specificity of this receptor is unknown. Nothing much larger sits one base from this clone, and base qualities are not available. This specimen belongs to a study of blood T cells in healthy people across ages (dated by TCRdb to the mid-2010s). For the wider study: In model experiments, roughly one uniquely barcoded TCR beta cDNA molecule per two T cells was captured by template switching. Four age groups were formed from the donors: young (average about 17 years), middle-aged (just under 40), aged (about 68) and long-lived (around 82). To avoid experimental bias, donors of different ages were spread randomly across the sequencing lanes. The study measured age-related changes in TCR beta repertoire diversity using deep sequencing normalized with unique cDNA molecular identifiers. Two additional independent replicas of 1 million unique cDNA reads from the same blood draw were analyzed for two donors (one aged 18 to 30 and one aged 80 or older).

Counted from cysteine to phenylalanine, this CDR3 has 16 amino acids. The sequence is cut down to CDR3 DNA, 48 bases in frame from base 1. General study outcomes and caveats: Because donor CMV infection status was unknown, age-related changes in expanded clonotypes were potentially confounded. As age increased, observed TCR beta diversity per million T cells dropped in a roughly linear way, and a significant reduction was already evident by age 40. Because profiling used bulk unsorted PBMCs, naive and antigen-experienced compartments could not be compared conclusively. Estimates of total diversity from one million sequenced T cells were regarded as lower bounds and underestimates. A strong correlation was found between observed TCR beta diversity and the percentage of naive T cells measured by flow cytometry. Compared with the aged group, the long-lived group had more naive CD4+ T cells, fewer expanded clones and increased TCR diversity, a pattern suggesting age selection.

The library was prepared using 5' RACE. For sequencing, an Illumina HiSeq 2500 was employed. A second roughly 6 to 12 cycle PCR used a sample-barcoded 5' primer and a J-beta primer mix. A unique molecular identifier was introduced onto each TCR beta cDNA molecule by a template-switch 5' adaptor carrying 12 random nucleotides. At least 3 million CDR3-containing paired-end reads were obtained from each sample. First-strand cDNA was synthesized from all RNA with the Mint cDNA synthesis kit, primed by a TRBC-specific oligonucleotide. After uracil-DNA glycosylase treatment, a first 18-cycle PCR used universal primers M1SS and BC2_uni_R on all cDNA. Turning to the authors' computational methods: Normalization of each sample was performed by random selection of 1 million high-quality reads, each carrying a distinct molecular identifier. Reads with shared molecular identifiers were discarded instead of being binned into consensus sequences. CDR3 identification, clonotype clustering and error correction used MiTCR with a Q25 quality threshold and the strictest error-elimination algorithm. A nonparametric unseen species model with Euler transformation was used to estimate a lower bound on total TCR beta diversity. The raw public reads went through TCRdb reprocessing: fastp at Q25, MiXCR clone calling, in-frame beta chains kept. All rows with the same CDR3 protein become a single entry with the most common DNA and genes. TCRdb's processing, not the study's, gives the V and J calls here. This sample is represented by 910,000 or so distinct CDR3 sequences; just over 50% of them were singletons. Roughly a fifth of the sample is in the top ten clones.

The donors were some 39 Caucasian individuals from Russia, aged roughly 6 to 100 years, who were systemically healthy. Each donor gave approximately 9.3 milliliters of peripheral blood, collected into EDTA-treated Vacutainer tubes. Ficoll-Paque density-gradient centrifugation was used to isolate PBMCs, with at least 7 million obtained per sample. Trizol reagent was used to extract total RNA from PBMCs, with at least 5.5 micrograms per sample. For every donor, flow cytometry on a PBMC aliquot measured the percentage of naive CD45RAhigh/CD27high T cells. The receptor chain draws on TRBV21-1 and TRBJ2-7; the table's TRBD2 call for D was not verified on the DNA. TRBV21-1 has pseudogene status. Specimen: blood. The sequence derives from a woman in her sixties or seventies in good health. The CDR3 reads CASSRRVKGPAYEQYF. The DNA sequence follows: TGTGCCAGCAGCCGAAGGGTAAAGGGTCCTGCCTACGAGCAGTACTTC.